These 30 T cell receptor beta chains were all obtained from the same sample, sequenced in a study. TCRdb itself ran the RT-PCR reads through MiXCR, one entry per CDR3 protein. The sample holds fewer than 800,000 distinct CDR3 sequences, 11% to 15% seen once. The material sequenced was memory CD4+ T cells from blood. Receptors were obtained from a female donor in good health, serving as a healthy control.

This clonotype showed up just a few times. The V gene is TRBV5-1, the J gene TRBJ1-3; D is uncertain. Trimming left V 5 bases short and J 6 bases short, with 12 bases between. Germline-derived CDR1 and CDR2 are SGHRS and YFSETQ. CDR3 length: 13 amino acids. CDR3 amino acids: CASSLDPLNTIYF. The CDR3 bases are TGCGCCAGCAGTCTCGATCCACTAAACACCATATATTTT.

This clonotype came up many times. J is TRBJ2-3 and V is TRBV20-1; the match to TRBD2 covers 8 bases. V was pared by 0 bases and J by 2 bases, with 7 bases of the junction left unmatched. CDR1 is DFQATT, CDR2 SNEGSKA, per germline (reference sequence). This CDR3 has 16 residues. CDR3 sequence reads: CSAREEWRGDTDTQYF. DNA of the CDR3: TGCAGTGCTAGAGAAGAGTGGCGGGGGGACACAGATACGCAGTATTTT.

The chain employs TRBV28 and TRBJ2-5; 9 bases are a match to TRBD1. Germline assignment: CDR1 MDHEN and CDR2 SYDVKM. The trim removed 6 bases at V and 6 bases at J, leaving 23 bases unmatched. This CDR3 has 19 residues. CDR3 nucleotides: TGTGCCAGCAGGTCACTAGGAATGTCTTGGGGACAGGGTGCGAAGACCCAGTACTTC. Its protein product is CASRSLGMSWGQGAKTQYF.

In this sample, this clonotype turned up a few times. The V and J genes are TRBV20-1 and TRBJ2-5; 8 bases fit TRBD2. The germline gives CDR1 DFQATT, CDR2 SNEGSKA (reference sequence). The CDR3 loop spans 17 amino acids. Losses at the gene ends were 0 bases for V and 4 bases for J; bases not matched to a gene: 13. CDR3 residues: CSARDKGLGSLGETQYF. Here the CDR3 DNA reads TGCAGTGCTAGAGATAAGGGACTAGGGTCGTTGGGAGAGACCCAGTACTTC.

The chain uses TRBV7-9 and TRBJ1-2; tentatively, D is TRBD1 (5 bases). The ends were cut back, 1 base at V and 5 bases at J, with 14 bases in the middle. From germline, CDR1 is SEHNR and CDR2 FQNEAQ (reference sequence). The length of the CDR3 is 15 residues. The chain's CDR3 is CASSLEQMGLYGYTF. CDR3 DNA sequence: TGTGCCAGCAGCTTAGAACAGATGGGGCTATATGGCTACACCTTC.

The genes are TRBV20-1 and TRBJ2-3; maybe TRBD1 (6 bases). CDR1 and CDR2 from the germline V gene are DFQATT and SNEGSKA (reference sequence). With 5 bases removed from V and 0 bases from J, the gap between germline ends came to 12 bases. The CDR3 extends over 14 amino acids. The CDR3 protein is CSAQGRASTDTQYF. In DNA form, the CDR3 reads TGCAGTGCTCAGGGGCGGGCTAGCACAGATACGCAGTATTTT.

V gene TRBV18 combines with J gene TRBJ1-5; 10 bases are shared with TRBD1. The ends lost 5 bases at V and 3 bases at J; junction bases unmatched: 7. The CDR3 extends over 16 amino acids. Germline values: CDR1 KGHSH, CDR2 LQKENI. The CDR3 nucleotides are TGTGCCAGCTCAGACCAGACAGGGGGCTACAATCAGCCCCAGCATTTT. Its translation is CASSDQTGGYNQPQHF.

This chain uses TRBV5-1 with TRBJ2-3, with 12 positions matching TRBD1. Germline loops: CDR1 SGHRS, CDR2 YFSETQ. Trimming cost V 4 bases and J 7 bases; bases outside gene matches: 10. The CDR3 covers 16 residues. The CDR3 spells CASSTGDRGPRYTQYF. In DNA form, the CDR3 reads TGCGCCAGCAGCACGGGGGACAGGGGGCCACGATATACGCAGTATTTT.

The CDR3 loop is CASSIDRGRLGELFF. For the CDR3, the DNA is TGTGCCAGCAGCATCGACAGGGGGCGCCTCGGGGAGCTGTTTTTT. V gene TRBV7-2 combines with J gene TRBJ2-2; 10 bases line up with TRBD1. From germline, CDR1 is SGHTA and CDR2 FQGNSA. This CDR3 spans 15 amino acids. The junction had 7 bases not matched to a gene; V was cut back by 5 bases and J by 7 bases.

This rearrangement joins TRBV7-2 to TRBJ2-7; perhaps TRBD1 as D (6 bases). The CDR3 has 18 residues. From germline, CDR1 is SGHTA and CDR2 FQGNSA. The ends were cut back, 5 bases at V and 0 bases at J, with 23 bases in the middle. CDR3 bases: TGTGCCAGCAGCCTAAGAGATGATTGGGGGCCGAGCTCCTACGAGCAGTACTTC. Translating gives CASSLRDDWGPSSYEQYF.

This clonotype showed up just a few times. The chain joins TRBV11-2 to TRBJ2-2; 16 bases are a match to TRBD2. Germline V lookup: CDR1 SGHAT, CDR2 FQNNGV. The J segment lost 0 bases and the V segment lost 5 bases, leaving 9 bases of the junction unmatched. The CDR3 sequence is 20 residues long. The DNA for the CDR3 is TGTGCCAGCAGCCCGGGTCGGGGACTAGCGGGGGGGTCGAACACCGGGGAGCTGTTTTTT. Its translation is CASSPGRGLAGGSNTGELFF.

The chain uses TRBV6-2 or TRBV6-3 and TRBJ1-2; 7 bases agree with TRBD1. CDR3 length: 17 residues. V shed 2 bases and J 4 bases; nucleotides not matched to a gene: 13. Germline-derived CDR1 and CDR2 are MNHEY and SVGEGT. CDR3: CASSYPGTAKKLYGYTF. CDR3 nucleotide sequence: TGTGCCAGCAGTTACCCTGGGACAGCGAAAAAACTCTATGGCTACACCTTC.

This clonotype occurred many times. The chain recombines TRBV6-5 with TRBJ1-6; possible D gene TRBD1, 5 bases. This CDR3 comprises 15 residues. Between the trimmed V and J ends, which lost 5 bases and 10 bases, there was a span of 18 bases. Germline loops: CDR1 MNHEY, CDR2 SVGAGI. CDR3 amino acids: CASSPSFQGGSPLHF. In DNA, the CDR3 is TGTGCCAGCAGTCCGTCCTTCCAGGGAGGGTCACCCCTCCACTTT.

This clonotype was observed a few times. V gene TRBV4-3 combines with J gene TRBJ2-5, with 8 bases matching TRBD2. This CDR3 is 16 amino acids long. The trim removed 3 bases at V and 7 bases at J, leaving 13 bases unmatched. The germline gives CDR1 LGHNA, CDR2 YSLEER. As DNA, the CDR3 is TGCGCCAGCAGCCAGGAGGCCGGGCCCAGCGGGGGGACCCAGTACTTC. Its protein is CASSQEAGPSGGTQYF.

This clonotype was counted only a few times. The genes are TRBV3-1 and TRBJ2-1; D perhaps matches TRBD1 (6 bases). CDR3 length: 17 amino acids. Deletions cut 4 bases from V and 5 bases from J, with 21 bases between. The germline CDR1 and CDR2 sequences are LGHDT and YNNKEL (reference sequence). The CDR3 region is CASSLQPGQPTNNEQFF. Here the CDR3 DNA reads TGTGCCAGCAGCCTACAACCGGGACAACCCACCAACAATGAGCAGTTCTTC.

The chain employs TRBV12-3 or TRBV12-4 and TRBJ1-5; 9 bases map to TRBD1. Trimming took 5 bases from V and 12 from J; bases not matched to a gene: 11. This CDR3 region has 14 residues. The CDR3 DNA follows: TGTGCCAGCAGTCCTACAGGGGGCTGGGAGCACCAGCATTTT. Amino acids: CASSPTGGWEHQHF.

Note on this clonotype: A read error is possible here, since a much larger clone lies one base away. The chain employs TRBV7-2 and TRBJ2-1; D may be TRBD2 (5 bases). The ends were cut back, 2 bases at V and 0 bases at J, with 8 bases in the middle. Germline V gene lookup returns CDR1 SGHTA and CDR2 FQGNSA. This CDR3 has 15 amino acids. The CDR3 nucleotides are TGTGCCAGCAGCTTAAGCGGACCCTCCTACAATGAGCAGTTCTTC. It is translated as CASSLSGPSYNEQFF. The entire variable domain, with the rest obtained from reference TRBV7-2 and TRBJ2-1, is as follows: GAGVSQSPSNKVTEKGKDVELRCDPISGHTALYWYRQSLGQGLEFLIYFQGNSAPDKSGLPSDRFSAERTGGSVSTLTIQRTQQEDSAVYLCASSLSGPSYNEQFFGPGTRLTVL.

The chain recombines TRBV5-4 with TRBJ2-7; 8 bases align to TRBD2. Germline V CDR1 and CDR2: SGHNT, YYREEE (reference sequence). CDR3 length: 14 amino acids. The V segment lost 1 base and the J segment 4 bases; nucleotides outside the gene matches: 4. The chain's CDR3 is CASSLPSGGYEQYF. The DNA of the CDR3 is TGTGCCAGCAGCTTGCCCAGCGGGGGTTACGAGCAGTACTTC.

The V call is TRBV6-6, the J call TRBJ2-7; D not resolved. The CDR3 runs 14 residues. V shed 4 bases and J shed 2 bases, with 12 bases lying between them. Looked up from germline, CDR1 is MNHNY and CDR2 is SVGAGI (reference sequence). For the CDR3, the DNA is TGTGCCAGCAGTTTCCCCGGGTTAGCCTACGAGCAGTACTTC. This sequence encodes CASSFPGLAYEQYF.

This clonotype was detected a few times. The chain uses TRBV4-2 and TRBJ1-5; 10 positions agree with TRBD1. Germline V gene lookup returns CDR1 LGHNA and CDR2 YNFKEQ. CDR3 size: 16 residues. After removal of 2 bases from V and 7 bases from J, the junction contained 8 bases not matched to a gene. CDR3 in amino acids: CASSQPSTGGEQPQHF. The DNA for the CDR3 is TGTGCCAGCAGCCAACCATCGACAGGGGGCGAACAGCCCCAGCATTTT.

There are a few counts of this clonotype. This chain links TRBV2 with TRBJ2-3; maybe TRBD1 (8 bases). CDR3 size: 16 residues. CDR1 and CDR2 (germline): SNHLY, FYNNEI. Trimming cost V 6 bases and J 5 bases, with 21 bases left between them. The CDR3 here is CASSNRGGALLDTQYF. Written as DNA, the CDR3 is TGTGCCAGCAGCAACAGGGGGGGTGCCCTGCTAGATACGCAGTATTTT.

This clonotype has only a few counts. The rearrangement uses TRBV2 and TRBJ1-1; no clear D. CDR3 length: 13 amino acids. Deletions cut 4 bases from V and 10 bases from J, with 16 bases between. Germline lookup yields CDR1 SNHLY and CDR2 FYNNEI. Written as DNA, the CDR3 is TGTGCCAGCAGTGGGATGTGGGGTCTTGGAGCTTTCTTT. Translation: CASSGMWGLGAFF.

This clonotype was detected ten times or more. V usage is TRBV5-1 and J usage is TRBJ2-7; D assignment may be TRBD1 or TRBD2 (5 bases each). The CDR3 covers 14 residues. Per germline, CDR1 SGHRS and CDR2 YFSETQ. V was cut by 3 bases and J by 11 bases, with 21 bases left in between. In DNA, the CDR3 is TGCGCCAGCAGCTCGGGGACCGCCTTCCCTATAGAGTACTTC. It is translated as CASSSGTAFPIEYF.

The V call is TRBV28, the J call TRBJ1-5; 10 nucleotides match TRBD1. This CDR3 spans 14 amino acids. V was pared by 7 bases and J by 5 bases, with 5 bases of the junction left unmatched. Germline CDR1 is MDHEN and CDR2 is SYDVKM. This CDR3 is CASNPTGGYQPQHF. The CDR3 bases are TGTGCCAGCAACCCGACAGGGGGCTATCAGCCCCAGCATTTT.

This sequence joins TRBV3-1 and TRBJ1-1; D perhaps matches TRBD1 (6 bases). V was clipped by 4 bases and J by 0 bases, with 15 bases between them. Germline lookup yields CDR1 LGHDT and CDR2 YNNKEL (reference sequence). The CDR3 has 16 amino acids. This chain's CDR3 is CASSRSPGGMNTEAFF. In DNA form, the CDR3 reads TGTGCCAGCAGCCGCTCCCCCGGGGGCATGAACACTGAAGCTTTCTTT.

In this sample, this clonotype turned up many times. The genes are TRBV4-1 and TRBJ2-2; the D is unclear. The CDR3 spans 15 residues. Trimming removed 4 bases from V and 4 bases from J, with 13 bases in between. The germline gives CDR1 MGHRA, CDR2 YSYEKL. CDR3 nucleotides: TGCGCCAGCAGCCGCGCGGAAGGGCCCACCGGGGAGCTGTTTTTT. Translated: CASSRAEGPTGELFF.

This clonotype has only a few counts. This chain links TRBV29-1 with TRBJ2-3; D possibly matches TRBD1 or TRBD2 (7 bases each). The CDR3 consists of 13 residues. V shed 6 bases and J shed 6 bases, with 16 bases lying between them. Germline-derived CDR1 and CDR2 are SQVTM and ANQGSEA. CDR3 coding DNA: TGCAGCGTGGCGACAGGGAGGGGGGATACGCAGTATTTT. Amino acids: CSVATGRGDTQYF.

The sample holds many counts of this clonotype. This sequence joins TRBV20-1 and TRBJ2-7, with TRBD2 matching 9 bases. Per the germline V gene, CDR1 is DFQATT and CDR2 is SNEGSKA (reference sequence). The length of the CDR3 is 15 residues. The trim removed 0 bases at V and 4 bases at J, leaving 7 bases unmatched. The CDR3 DNA follows: TGCAGTGCTAGAGATCCCCTAGCGGGGACGTACGAGCAGTACTTC. This translates into CSARDPLAGTYEQYF.

This clonotype was counted ten times or more. The chain employs TRBV5-1 and TRBJ2-1; TRBD2 agrees at 7 bases. The CDR3 length is 14 residues. Germline loops: CDR1 SGHRS, CDR2 YFSETQ. With V trimmed by 4 bases and J by 8 bases, 9 bases remained unmatched. This chain's CDR3 is CASSPRGREDEQFF. CDR3 in DNA: TGCGCCAGCAGCCCCCGGGGGAGGGAGGATGAGCAGTTCTTC.

The gene calls are TRBV28 and TRBJ1-2; D is possibly TRBD1 (5 bases). CDR3 length: 11 residues. The V end was cut by 11 bases, the J end by 8 bases, with 15 bases between. The V gene's germline CDR1 is MDHEN and CDR2 SYDVKM. In DNA, the CDR3 is TGTGCCTCCAGGGTTCGTGGAGGCTACACCTTC. Residues: CASRVRGGYTF.